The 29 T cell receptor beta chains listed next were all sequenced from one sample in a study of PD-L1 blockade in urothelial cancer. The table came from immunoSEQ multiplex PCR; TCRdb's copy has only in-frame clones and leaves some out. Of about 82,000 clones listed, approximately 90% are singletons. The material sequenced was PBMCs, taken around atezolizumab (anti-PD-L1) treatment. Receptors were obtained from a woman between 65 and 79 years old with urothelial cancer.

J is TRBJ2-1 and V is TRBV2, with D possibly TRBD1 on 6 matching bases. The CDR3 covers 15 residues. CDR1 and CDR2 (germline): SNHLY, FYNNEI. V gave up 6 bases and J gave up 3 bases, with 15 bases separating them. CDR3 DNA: TGTGCCAGCAGATTACAGGGCTCCTTCTACAATGAGCAGTTCTTC. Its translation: CASRLQGSFYNEQFF.

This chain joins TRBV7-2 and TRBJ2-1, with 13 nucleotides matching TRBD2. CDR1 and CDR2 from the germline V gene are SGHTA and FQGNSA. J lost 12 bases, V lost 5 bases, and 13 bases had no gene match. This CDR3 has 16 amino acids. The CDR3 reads CASSRAGTSGTRWQFF. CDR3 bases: TGTGCCAGCAGCCGCGCGGGGACTAGCGGGACGCGGTGGCAGTTCTTC.

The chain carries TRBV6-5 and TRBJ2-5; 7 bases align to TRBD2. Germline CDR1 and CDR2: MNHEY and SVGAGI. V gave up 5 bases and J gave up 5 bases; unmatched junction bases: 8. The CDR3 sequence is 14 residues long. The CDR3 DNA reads TGTGCCAGCAGTGTCGGGCGGGGAGGGGAGACCCAGTACTTC. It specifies CASSVGRGGETQYF.

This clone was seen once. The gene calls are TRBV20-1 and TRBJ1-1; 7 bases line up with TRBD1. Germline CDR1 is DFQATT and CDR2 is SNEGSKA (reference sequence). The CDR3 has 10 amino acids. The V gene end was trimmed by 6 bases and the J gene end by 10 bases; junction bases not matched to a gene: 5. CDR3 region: CSAPGQRAFF. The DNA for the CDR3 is TGCAGTGCCCCGGGACAGAGAGCTTTCTTT.

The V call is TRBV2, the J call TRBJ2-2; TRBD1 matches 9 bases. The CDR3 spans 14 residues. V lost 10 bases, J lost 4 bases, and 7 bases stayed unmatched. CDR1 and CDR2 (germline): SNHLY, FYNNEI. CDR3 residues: CATGDRVITGELFF. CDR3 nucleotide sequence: TGTGCCACTGGGGACAGGGTTATCACCGGGGAGCTGTTTTTT.

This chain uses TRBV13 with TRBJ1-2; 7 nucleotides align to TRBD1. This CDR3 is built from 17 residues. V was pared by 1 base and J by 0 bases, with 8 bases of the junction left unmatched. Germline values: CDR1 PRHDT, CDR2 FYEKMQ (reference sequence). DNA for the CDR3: TGTGCCAGCAGCTTAGTAGAGGGGGCCCGAGCTAACTATGGCTACACCTTC. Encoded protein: CASSLVEGARANYGYTF.

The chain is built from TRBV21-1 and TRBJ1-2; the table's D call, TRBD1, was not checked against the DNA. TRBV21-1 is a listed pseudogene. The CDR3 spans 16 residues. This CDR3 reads CASSKTGGCVVSDYTF. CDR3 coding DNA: TGTGCCAGCAGCAAGACAGGGGGCTGTGTTGTGTCTGACTACACCTTC.

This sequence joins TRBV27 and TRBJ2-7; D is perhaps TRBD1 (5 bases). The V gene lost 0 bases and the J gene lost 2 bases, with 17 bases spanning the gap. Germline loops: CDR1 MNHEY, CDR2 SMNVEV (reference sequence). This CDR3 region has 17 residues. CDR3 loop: CASSLSKAGQSPYEQYF. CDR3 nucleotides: TGTGCCAGCAGTTTATCGAAGGCAGGGCAATCCCCCTACGAGCAGTACTTC.

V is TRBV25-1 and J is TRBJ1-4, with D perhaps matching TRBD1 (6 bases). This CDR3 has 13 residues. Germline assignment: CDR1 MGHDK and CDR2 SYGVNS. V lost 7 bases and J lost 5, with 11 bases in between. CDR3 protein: CASNRVENEKLFF. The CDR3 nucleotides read TGTGCCAGCAACAGGGTAGAAAATGAAAAACTGTTTTTT.

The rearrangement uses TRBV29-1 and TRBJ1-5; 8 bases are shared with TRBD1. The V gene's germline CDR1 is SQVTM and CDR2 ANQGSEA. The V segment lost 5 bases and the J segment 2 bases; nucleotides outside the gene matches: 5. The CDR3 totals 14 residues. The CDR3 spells CSVQQGGGNQPQHF. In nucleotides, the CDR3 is TGCAGCGTTCAACAGGGGGGCGGCAATCAGCCCCAGCATTTT.

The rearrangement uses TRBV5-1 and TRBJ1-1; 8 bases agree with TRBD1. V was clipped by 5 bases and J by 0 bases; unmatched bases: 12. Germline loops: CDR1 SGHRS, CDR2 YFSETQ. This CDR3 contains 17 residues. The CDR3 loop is CASRNFQGAPMNTEAFF. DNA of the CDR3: TGCGCCAGCAGGAACTTTCAGGGGGCCCCCATGAACACTGAAGCTTTCTTT.

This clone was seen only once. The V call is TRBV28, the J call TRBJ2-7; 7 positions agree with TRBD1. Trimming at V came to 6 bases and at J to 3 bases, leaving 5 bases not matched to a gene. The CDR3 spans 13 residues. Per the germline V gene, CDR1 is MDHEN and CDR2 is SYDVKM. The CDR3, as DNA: TGTGCCAGCAGGGGGACAGCTAACTACGAGCAGTACTTC. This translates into CASRGTANYEQYF.

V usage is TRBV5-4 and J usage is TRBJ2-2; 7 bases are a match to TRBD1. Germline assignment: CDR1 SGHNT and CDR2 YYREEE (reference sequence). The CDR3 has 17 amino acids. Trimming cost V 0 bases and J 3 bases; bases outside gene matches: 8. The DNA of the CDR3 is TGTGCCAGCAGCTTGGGAGTCCCACAGGGGCACACCGGGGAGCTGTTTTTT. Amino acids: CASSLGVPQGHTGELFF.

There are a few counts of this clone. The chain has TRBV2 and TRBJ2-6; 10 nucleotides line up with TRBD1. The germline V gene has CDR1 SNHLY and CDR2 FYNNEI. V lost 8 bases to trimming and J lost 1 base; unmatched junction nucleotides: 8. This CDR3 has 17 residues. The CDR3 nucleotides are TGTGCCAGCGGACGGGACAGGGGCGGGTCTGGGGCCAACGTCCTGACTTTC. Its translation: CASGRDRGGSGANVLTF.

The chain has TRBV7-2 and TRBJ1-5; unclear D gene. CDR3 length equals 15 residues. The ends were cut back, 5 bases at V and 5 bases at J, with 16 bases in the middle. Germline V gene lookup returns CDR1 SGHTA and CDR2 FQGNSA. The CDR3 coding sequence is TGTGCCAGCAGCCCAACCTGGGCCACATATCAGCCCCAGCATTTT. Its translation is CASSPTWATYQPQHF.

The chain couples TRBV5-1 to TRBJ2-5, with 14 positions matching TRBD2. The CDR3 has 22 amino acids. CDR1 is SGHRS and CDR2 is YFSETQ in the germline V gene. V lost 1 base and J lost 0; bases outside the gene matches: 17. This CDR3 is CASSLSGRGTSGSPRYQETQYF. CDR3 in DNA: TGCGCCAGCAGCTTGTCTGGGCGGGGGACTAGCGGGAGTCCCCGGTACCAAGAGACCCAGTACTTC.

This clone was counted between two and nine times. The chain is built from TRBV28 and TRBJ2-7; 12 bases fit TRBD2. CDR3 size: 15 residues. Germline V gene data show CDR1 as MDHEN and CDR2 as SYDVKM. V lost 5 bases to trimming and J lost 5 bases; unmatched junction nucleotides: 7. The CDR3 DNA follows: TGTGCCAGCAGTCACCGGACTAGCGGGAAACACGAGCAGTACTTC. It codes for CASSHRTSGKHEQYF.

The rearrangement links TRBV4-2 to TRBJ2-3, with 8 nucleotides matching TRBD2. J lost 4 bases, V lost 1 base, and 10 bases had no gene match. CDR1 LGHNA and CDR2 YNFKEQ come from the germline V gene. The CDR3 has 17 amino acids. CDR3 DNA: TGTGCCAGCAGCCAAGGTCCCCCCGGGGGGGCCCCAGATACGCAGTATTTT. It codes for CASSQGPPGGAPDTQYF.

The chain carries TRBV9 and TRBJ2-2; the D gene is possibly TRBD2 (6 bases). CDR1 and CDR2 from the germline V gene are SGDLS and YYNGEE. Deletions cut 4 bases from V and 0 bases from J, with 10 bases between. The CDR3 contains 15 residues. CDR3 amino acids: CASSTGLSNTGELFF. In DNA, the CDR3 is TGTGCCAGCAGCACGGGACTGTCGAACACCGGGGAGCTGTTTTTT.

CDR3 sequence: CATSRGQGAETQYF. In DNA, the CDR3 is TGTGCCACCAGCAGAGGACAGGGGGCAGAGACCCAGTACTTC. The chain joins TRBV15 to TRBJ2-5; 10 bases fit TRBD1. Germline V gene lookup returns CDR1 LNHNV and CDR2 YYDKDF (reference sequence). V gave up 1 base and J gave up 4 bases; unmatched junction bases: 0. There are 14 residues in the CDR3.

The CDR3: CASRKMDEGDYGYTF. Written as DNA, the CDR3 is TGTGCCAGCAGGAAAATGGACGAAGGGGACTATGGCTACACCTTC. V is TRBV27 and J is TRBJ1-2, with a possible D match to TRBD1 (5 bases). The length of the CDR3 is 15 residues. V gave up 6 bases and J gave up 3 bases, with 17 bases separating them. Germline V CDR1 and CDR2: MNHEY, SMNVEV (reference sequence).

This CDR3 is CASSLGGQANQPQHF. The CDR3 DNA sequence: TGTGCCAGCAGCTTGGGGGGACAGGCCAATCAGCCCCAGCATTTT. The chain links TRBV5-8 to TRBJ1-5, with 8 bases aligning to TRBD1. CDR3 length equals 15 residues. CDR1 is SGHTS, CDR2 YDEGEE, per germline. V lost 0 bases, J lost 3 bases, and 2 bases stayed unmatched.

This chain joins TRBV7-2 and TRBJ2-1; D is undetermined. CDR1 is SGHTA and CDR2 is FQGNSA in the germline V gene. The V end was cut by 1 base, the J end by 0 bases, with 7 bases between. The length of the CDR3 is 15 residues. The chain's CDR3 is CASSLGSSSYNEQFF. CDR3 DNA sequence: TGTGCCAGCAGCTTAGGCTCGAGCTCCTACAATGAGCAGTTCTTC.

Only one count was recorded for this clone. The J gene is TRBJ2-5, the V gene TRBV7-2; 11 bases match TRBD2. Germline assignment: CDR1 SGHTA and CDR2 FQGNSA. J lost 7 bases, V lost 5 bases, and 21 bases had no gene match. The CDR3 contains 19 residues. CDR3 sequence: CASSRLEASGRLTRGTQYF. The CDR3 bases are TGTGCCAGCAGCCGGTTGGAGGCTAGCGGGAGGCTCACCCGAGGGACCCAGTACTTC.

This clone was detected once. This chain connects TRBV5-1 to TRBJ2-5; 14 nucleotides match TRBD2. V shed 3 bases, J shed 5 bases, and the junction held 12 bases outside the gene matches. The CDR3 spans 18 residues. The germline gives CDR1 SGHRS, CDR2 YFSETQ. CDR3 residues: CASSSGLAGGLTWETQYF. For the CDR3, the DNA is TGCGCCAGCAGCTCCGGACTAGCGGGAGGATTAACGTGGGAGACCCAGTACTTC.

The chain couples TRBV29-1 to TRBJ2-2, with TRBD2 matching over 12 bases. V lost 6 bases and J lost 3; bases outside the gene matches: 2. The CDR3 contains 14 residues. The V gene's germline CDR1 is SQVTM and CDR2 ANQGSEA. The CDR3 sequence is CSVTSGSDTGELFF. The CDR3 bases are TGCAGCGTGACTAGCGGGAGCGACACCGGGGAGCTGTTTTTT.

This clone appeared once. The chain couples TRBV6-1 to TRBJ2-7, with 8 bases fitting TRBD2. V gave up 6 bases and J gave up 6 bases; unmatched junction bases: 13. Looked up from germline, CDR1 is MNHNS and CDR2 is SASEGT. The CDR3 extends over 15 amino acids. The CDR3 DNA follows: TGTGCCAGCAGGTCCGGGGGGGCCAGGGGTTCCGAGCAGTACTTC. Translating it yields CASRSGGARGSEQYF.

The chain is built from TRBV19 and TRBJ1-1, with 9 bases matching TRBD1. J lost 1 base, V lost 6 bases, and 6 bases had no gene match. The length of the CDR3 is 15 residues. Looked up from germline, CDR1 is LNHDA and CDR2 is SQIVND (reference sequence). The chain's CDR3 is CASRPTGGSNTEAFF. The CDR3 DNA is TGTGCCAGTAGACCCACAGGGGGCTCGAACACTGAAGCTTTCTTT.

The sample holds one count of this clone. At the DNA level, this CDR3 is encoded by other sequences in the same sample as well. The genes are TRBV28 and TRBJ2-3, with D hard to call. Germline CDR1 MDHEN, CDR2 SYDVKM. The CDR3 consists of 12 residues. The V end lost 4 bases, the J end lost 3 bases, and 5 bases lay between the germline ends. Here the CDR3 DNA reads TGTGCCAGCAGTTCCGGTACAGATACGCAGTATTTT. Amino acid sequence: CASSSGTDTQYF.